The 27 T cell receptor beta chains listed next were all sequenced from one sample in a study of T-cell reconstitution after alpha-beta-depleted transplantation in children. Preparing the TCRbeta library involved the use of unique molecular identifiers. TCRdb ran MiXCR on the PCR reads and lists one entry per CDR3 protein. The table has tens of thousands of distinct CDR3 sequences, about 6.2% seen once. Sequenced material: PBMCs, mostly from graft donor cells, taken 180 days after TCRalphabeta/CD19-depleted stem cell transplant. The receptors stem from a male patient younger than 18 who had a stem cell transplant for acute myeloid leukemia, so the T cells may come from the graft donor.

The table lists this clonotype with many counts. J is TRBJ2-7 and V is TRBV5-1, with 10 positions matching TRBD2. This CDR3 contains 15 residues. The germline V gene encodes CDR1 SGHRS and CDR2 YFSETQ. V lost 0 bases, J lost 8 bases, and 8 bases stayed unmatched. The CDR3 coding sequence is TGCGCCAGCAGCTTGGGGGGGACTAGCGAGTCCCAGCAGTACTTC. Amino acids: CASSLGGTSESQQYF.

This clonotype was detected many times. This chain connects TRBV24-1 to TRBJ2-3; 10 bases are a match to TRBD2. Germline assignment: CDR1 KGHDR and CDR2 SFDVKD. CDR3 size: 16 residues. Germline trimming cut 3 bases from V and 2 bases from J; bases unmatched to any gene: 4. The CDR3 DNA is TGTGCCACCAGTGATCCAGCGGGAGGGAACACAGATACGCAGTATTTT. It yields the protein CATSDPAGGNTDTQYF.

By share of the sample, this clonotype is medium-sized. This chain links TRBV27 with TRBJ2-1; D is ambiguous. This CDR3 has 15 residues. Germline V lookup: CDR1 MNHEY, CDR2 SMNVEV (reference sequence). Trimming cost V 3 bases and J 4 bases, with 13 bases left between them. CDR3 loop: CASSLGSSLYNEQFF. DNA for the CDR3: TGTGCCAGCAGTTTGGGGTCCTCGCTTTACAATGAGCAGTTCTTC.

This clonotype was seen repeatedly, ten times or more. The chain links TRBV5-1 to TRBJ2-7; the D is unclear. Between the trimmed V and J ends, which lost 4 bases and 3 bases, there was a span of 14 bases. Per the germline V gene, CDR1 is SGHRS and CDR2 is YFSETQ. The CDR3 runs 14 residues. CDR3 DNA: TGCGCCAGCAGCCCGGAGCGCAGAGGCTACGAGCAGTACTTC. Amino acids: CASSPERRGYEQYF.

This clonotype is judged medium-sized. The rearrangement uses TRBV6-6 and TRBJ2-3; TRBD2 aligns across 7 bases. V trimming: 8 bases; J trimming: 1 base; junction bases outside the gene matches: 12. There are 16 residues in the CDR3. The germline gives CDR1 MNHNY, CDR2 SVGAGI (reference sequence). CDR3: CASRPLGLAGTDTQYF. The CDR3 nucleotides are TGTGCCAGCCGACCCTTGGGTCTAGCGGGCACAGATACGCAGTATTTT.

This clonotype was counted many times. One base away lies a much larger clone, so this may be a sequencing read error. The chain combines TRBV24-1 with TRBJ2-1; D unclear. The CDR3 runs to 11 residues. Germline lookup yields CDR1 KGHDR and CDR2 SFDVKD. V shed 0 bases and J shed 8 bases, with 1 base lying between them. CDR3 sequence: CATSDLYEQFF. The DNA for the CDR3 is TGTGCCACCAGTGATTTGTATGAGCAGTTCTTC.

The chain carries TRBV6-2 or TRBV6-3 and TRBJ2-7, with D hard to call. V lost 0 bases and J lost 5, with 5 bases in between. Germline V gene data show CDR1 as MNHEY and CDR2 as SVGEGT. The CDR3 is made up of 12 amino acids. CDR3 sequence (DNA): TGTGCCAGCAGTTACTCTGGCCACGAGCAGTACTTC. As protein: CASSYSGHEQYF.

This clonotype was counted at least ten times. V gene TRBV28 combines with J gene TRBJ2-7, with D uncertain. Germline V gives CDR1 MDHEN, CDR2 SYDVKM. This CDR3 comprises 12 residues. V lost 5 bases and J lost 3, with 8 bases in between. The CDR3 DNA follows: TGTGCCAGCAGTCCTCCCCACTACGAGCAGTACTTC. This translates into CASSPPHYEQYF.

In this sample, this clonotype is medium-sized (0.01 to 0.1%). The V gene is TRBV29-1, the J gene TRBJ2-2; D is possibly TRBD2 (7 bases). This CDR3 is built from 14 residues. Trimming cost V 7 bases and J 1 base, with 13 bases left between them. Germline lookup yields CDR1 SQVTM and CDR2 ANQGSEA. This CDR3 is CSALGGVNTGELFF. The CDR3 nucleotides are TGCAGCGCCCTAGGGGGGGTGAACACCGGGGAGCTGTTTTTT.

This clonotype was detected ten times or more. The J gene is TRBJ2-3, the V gene TRBV24-1; D unresolved. The CDR3 is 12 amino acids. Germline CDR1 KGHDR, CDR2 SFDVKD. The V gene lost 1 base and the J gene lost 8 bases, with 6 bases spanning the gap. CDR3 nucleotide sequence: TGTGCCACCAGTGATTTCTTGGGTACGCAGTATTTT. This encodes CATSDFLGTQYF.

By sample share, this clonotype is medium-sized. The rearrangement joins TRBV10-3 to TRBJ2-3, with TRBD1 matching over 11 bases. Germline trimming cut 6 bases from V and 5 bases from J; bases unmatched to any gene: 4. Germline assignment: CDR1 ENHRY and CDR2 SYGVKD. The CDR3 runs 14 residues. The CDR3 DNA reads as TGTGCCATCAGCCCGGACAGGGGGCAAGATACGCAGTATTTT. Protein: CAISPDRGQDTQYF.

This clonotype appeared many times. The V call is TRBV10-3, the J call TRBJ2-2, with D possibly being TRBD1 or TRBD2 (6 bases each). Germline values: CDR1 ENHRY, CDR2 SYGVKD. Deletions cut 0 bases from V and 0 bases from J, with 17 bases between. The CDR3 spans 19 residues. CDR3 in amino acids: CAISESRRDTLANTGELFF. As DNA, the CDR3 is TGTGCCATCAGTGAGTCGAGGAGGGACACCCTGGCGAACACCGGGGAGCTGTTTTTT.

This clonotype came up many times. The chain joins TRBV21-1 to TRBJ1-2; the D segment call TRBD1 is taken from the table without a DNA check. TRBV21-1 corresponds to a pseudogene. This CDR3 has 16 amino acids. The CDR3 DNA reads TGTGCCAGCAGCAAAATCCCCCTGCGGGCAGGGGGCGGCTACACCTTC. Its protein is CASSKIPLRAGGGYTF.

This clonotype was recorded many times. This chain connects TRBV28 to TRBJ1-3, with D hard to call. V shed 3 bases and J shed 0 bases, with 9 bases lying between them. Germline CDR1 MDHEN, CDR2 SYDVKM. The CDR3 runs 15 residues. The CDR3, as DNA: TGTGCCAGCAGTTTCGGAGGAAACTCTGGAAACACCATATATTTT. This sequence encodes CASSFGGNSGNTIYF.

This clonotype was observed many times. V and J are TRBV6-9 and TRBJ2-7; 9 bases align to TRBD2. The ends lost 8 bases at V and 6 bases at J; junction bases unmatched: 8. This CDR3 has 13 residues. In germline, CDR1 is MNHGY, CDR2 SVAAGI. The CDR3 DNA is TGTGCCAGCGGTGGCGGGGGGGACTCCGAGCAGTACGTC. It translates to CASGGGGDSEQYV.

This clonotype appeared many times. This chain links TRBV10-2 with TRBJ2-7; possibly TRBD2 for D (5 bases). Germline CDR1 reads WSHSY; CDR2 reads SAAADI. Trimming took off 4 bases at V and 7 bases at J, with 20 bases between the two ends. This CDR3 region has 15 residues. CDR3 protein: CASSGNGIGSGEQYF. The CDR3 DNA is TGCGCCAGCAGTGGCAACGGGATAGGATCTGGAGAGCAGTACTTC.

This clonotype was detected ten times or more. The rearrangement uses TRBV29-1 and TRBJ2-2, with D hard to call. This CDR3 comprises 12 residues. Germline-derived CDR1 and CDR2 are SQVTM and ANQGSEA. V was clipped by 3 bases and J by 4 bases, with 6 bases between them. The CDR3 spells CSVEGSTGELFF. The CDR3 bases are TGCAGCGTTGAGGGTAGCACCGGGGAGCTGTTTTTT.

This clonotype has ten or more counts. The chain couples TRBV27 to TRBJ2-7; the D gene could be TRBD1 or TRBD2 (6 bases each). Germline CDR1 and CDR2: MNHEY and SMNVEV (reference sequence). The CDR3 has 14 amino acids. With 8 bases removed from V and 2 bases from J, the gap between germline ends came to 16 bases. CDR3 in amino acids: CASFPWGAPYEQYF. The CDR3 region has the DNA TGTGCCAGCTTCCCGTGGGGGGCCCCCTACGAGCAGTACTTC.

This clonotype has at least ten counts. The J gene is TRBJ2-1, the V gene TRBV11-2, with D possibly being TRBD2 (5 bases). This CDR3 has 12 residues. Germline lookup yields CDR1 SGHAT and CDR2 FQNNGV. V dropped 0 bases and J dropped 10 bases, with 7 bases sitting between them. Written as DNA, the CDR3 is TGTGCCAGCAGCTTAGAGTCGGGAGAGCAGTTCTTC. Protein product: CASSLESGEQFF.

At least ten counts were recorded for this clonotype. This chain links TRBV29-1 with TRBJ1-2, with D possibly TRBD1 on 5 matching bases. This CDR3 comprises 13 residues. With 7 bases removed from V and 8 bases from J, the gap between germline ends came to 20 bases. Germline V lookup: CDR1 SQVTM, CDR2 ANQGSEA. For the CDR3, the DNA is TGCAGCGAAGCGGGGGGAAGGGGAGGCGGCTACACCTTC. Translation: CSEAGGRGGGYTF.

This clonotype was recorded a few times. Sequence at one end of the junction differs from germline and may be a read error. The gene calls are TRBV3-1 and TRBJ2-1; TRBD2 agrees at 7 bases. The CDR3 sequence is 17 residues long. Per the germline V gene, CDR1 is LGHDT and CDR2 is YNNKEL (reference sequence). The CDR3 loop reads CATSQDVGSGIYNEQFF. In nucleotides, the CDR3 is TGTGCCACCAGCCAAGACGTCGGAAGCGGGATCTACAATGAGCAGTTCTTC.

This clonotype was observed at least ten times. V usage is TRBV6-5 and J usage is TRBJ2-6; 7 bases fit TRBD1. CDR1 is MNHEY, CDR2 SVGAGI, per germline. The CDR3 is 17 residues long. The V gene end was trimmed by 4 bases and the J gene end by 3 bases; junction bases not matched to a gene: 9. As DNA, the CDR3 is TGTGCCAGCAGTTTAAAGATTACAGGGGTTGGGGCCAACGTCCTGACTTTC. Translated, it gives CASSLKITGVGANVLTF.

Relative to its sample, this clonotype is medium-sized. The rearrangement uses TRBV10-3 and TRBJ1-4; D may be TRBD1 (5 bases). V was shortened by 4 bases and J by 6 bases, with 15 bases between the two germline ends. Looked up from germline, CDR1 is ENHRY and CDR2 is SYGVKD. CDR3 length: 15 residues. The CDR3 DNA follows: TGTGCCATCAGTGCGGGACCTTCGTTTGATGAAAAACTGTTTTTT. It translates to CAISAGPSFDEKLFF.

The CDR3 sequence is CASSPGTSGRAYTGELFF. The CDR3, as DNA: TGTGCCAGCAGCCCCGGGACTAGCGGGAGGGCCTACACCGGGGAGCTGTTTTTT. The V gene is TRBV5-6, the J gene TRBJ2-2, with 16 bases aligning to TRBD2. The CDR3 runs 18 residues. Germline V gene sequence: CDR1 SGHDT, CDR2 YYEEEE. V was clipped by 4 bases and J by 3 bases; unmatched bases: 6. The full variable domain, rest sourced from reference TRBV5-6 and TRBJ2-2, is DAGVTQSPTHLIKTRGQQVTLRCSPKSGHDTVSWYQQALGQGPQFIFQYYEEEERQRGNFPDRFSGHQFPNYSSELNVNALLLGDSALYLCASSPGTSGRAYTGELFFGEGSRLTVL.

This clonotype was observed many times. The rearrangement links TRBV5-4 to TRBJ2-3, with D possibly TRBD2 on 7 matching bases. V was cut by 4 bases and J by 2 bases, with 14 bases left in between. The CDR3 contains 15 residues. From germline, CDR1 is SGHNT and CDR2 YYREEE (reference sequence). The CDR3 bases are TGTGCCAGCAGCGGGGGGGGCGGGCCCACAGATACGCAGTATTTT. Amino acids: CASSGGGGPTDTQYF.

This clonotype was observed many times. The chain recombines TRBV28 with TRBJ2-2; D gene uncertain. CDR3 size: 13 residues. CDR1 is MDHEN, CDR2 SYDVKM, per germline. The V gene lost 3 bases and the J gene lost 8 bases, with 10 bases spanning the gap. The DNA of the CDR3 is TGTGCCAGCAGTTTCCCCCCGACGGGGGAGCTGTTTTTT. This sequence encodes CASSFPPTGELFF.

This clonotype showed up many times. The chain couples TRBV11-1 to TRBJ1-4; weak D call: TRBD1 (5 bases). This CDR3 spans 16 amino acids. V shed 5 bases and J shed 6 bases, with 19 bases lying between them. Germline V lookup: CDR1 SGHAT, CDR2 FQDESV (reference sequence). The CDR3 protein is CASSHSRGPTDEKLFF. CDR3 DNA: TGTGCCAGCAGCCACTCTCGGGGACCAACGGATGAAAAACTGTTTTTT.